The entry that follows covers one T cell receptor (beta chain) sequence. Its antigen remains unidentified. The data were obtained in a study of CD8 T cells in ankylosing spondylitis. Study conclusions and caveats: There was a TCR beta motif, made of roughly eight highly homologous variants, that appeared characteristic of ankylosing spondylitis blood. In reactive arthritis synovial fluid and blood, some motif variants had been reported before. Clones linked to disease, bearing a CD8+ phenotype, were relatively rare in peripheral blood. Researchers reportedly found disease-linked clones significantly enriched in matched ankylosing spondylitis synovial fluid.

Each TCR beta library was made by quantitative 5'-RACE that incorporated molecular barcodes. TCRdb re-derived calls from the 5' RACE reads in MiXCR, one entry per CDR3 protein. The sample holds about 800,000 distinct CDR3 sequences, about an eighth seen once. This CDR3 has 14 residues. The germline V and J ends were trimmed by 2 bases and 13 bases, with 15 bases remaining between them. This chain connects TRBV12-3 or TRBV12-4 to TRBJ1-6; D gene unclear. The sequence was collected from a male donor with ankylosing spondylitis. Sequencing was done on a sample of blood, either unsorted or a sorted T cell fraction (not recorded which). CDR3 coding DNA: TGTGCCAGCAGTTTAATGGGGTTAGACATGCCCCTCCACTTT. It encodes CASSLMGLDMPLHF.